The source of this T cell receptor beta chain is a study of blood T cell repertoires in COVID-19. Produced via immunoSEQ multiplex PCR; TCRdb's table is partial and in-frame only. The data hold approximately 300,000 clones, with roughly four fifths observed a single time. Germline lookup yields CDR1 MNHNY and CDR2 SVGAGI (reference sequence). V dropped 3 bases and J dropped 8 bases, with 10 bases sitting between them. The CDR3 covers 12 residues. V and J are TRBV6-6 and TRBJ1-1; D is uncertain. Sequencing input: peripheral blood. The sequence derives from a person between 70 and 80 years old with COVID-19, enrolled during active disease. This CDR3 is CASSYLREEAFF. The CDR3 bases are TGTGCCAGCAGTTATCTGAGGGAAGAAGCTTTCTTT.